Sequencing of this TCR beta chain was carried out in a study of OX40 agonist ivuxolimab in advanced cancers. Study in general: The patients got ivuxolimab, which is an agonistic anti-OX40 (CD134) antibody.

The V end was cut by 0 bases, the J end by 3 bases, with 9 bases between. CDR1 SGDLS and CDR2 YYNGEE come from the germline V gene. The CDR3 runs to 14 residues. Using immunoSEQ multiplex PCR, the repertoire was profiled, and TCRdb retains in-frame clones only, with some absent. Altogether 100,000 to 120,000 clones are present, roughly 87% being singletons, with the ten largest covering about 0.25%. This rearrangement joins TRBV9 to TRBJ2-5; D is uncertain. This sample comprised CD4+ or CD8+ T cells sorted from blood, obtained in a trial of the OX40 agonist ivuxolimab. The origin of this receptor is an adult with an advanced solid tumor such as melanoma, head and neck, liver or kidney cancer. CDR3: CASSVDPGKETQYF. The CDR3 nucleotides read TGTGCCAGCAGCGTAGATCCGGGTAAAGAGACCCAGTACTTC.